The present entry profiles one TCR beta chain with its context. Its target is not known. This sample stems from a study of chemoradiotherapy in HPV16-positive cancers. Overall study findings and caveats: Only a couple of HPV16-positive patients supplied the functional HPV-specificity definition. In HPV16-positive patients, HPV-responsive T-cell expansion tracked better recurrence-free survival. Candidate HPV-specific clones and E7-related TCR motifs grew in tumor during treatment.

Repeated repertoire sampling spanned the course of chemoradiotherapy. The method was immunoSEQ multiplex PCR; TCRdb's version includes in-frame clones alone and lacks a portion of them. The sample yields 13,000 or so clones, just under 70% seen once. Germline-derived CDR1 and CDR2 are KGHSH and LQKENI. The V and J ends lost 5 bases and 2 bases, in that order; junction bases with no gene match: 4. There are 14 residues in the CDR3. This sample was obtained from a patient who underwent chemoradiotherapy. V and J are TRBV18 and TRBJ2-7, with 9 bases that match TRBD2. This clonotype was obtained from a human donor with HPV-associated anogenital cancer. DNA for the CDR3: TGTGCCAGCTCAGGTTCTAGCGGGGCCTACGAGCAGTACTTC. Its translation: CASSGSSGAYEQYF.